These 30 T cell receptor beta chains were all obtained from the same sample, sequenced in a study of blood T cell repertoires in COVID-19. Profiled with immunoSEQ multiplex PCR; TCRdb holds only in-frame clones, not every one. Here the sample spans some 180,000 clones, roughly 79% being singletons. Material for sequencing was peripheral blood. Every receptor here comes from a woman between 35 and 50 years old with COVID-19, enrolled during active disease.

This chain connects TRBV19 to TRBJ2-2; no clear D. Germline V gives CDR1 LNHDA, CDR2 SQIVND (reference sequence). CDR3 length equals 13 residues. The germline V and J ends were trimmed by 11 bases and 1 base, with 11 bases remaining between them. CDR3 protein: CASSTGNTGELFF. The CDR3 nucleotides are TGTGCCTCCTCGACTGGGAACACCGGGGAGCTGTTTTTT.

This chain uses TRBV18 with TRBJ2-2; perhaps TRBD2 as D (5 bases). V lost 2 bases and J lost 6, with 10 bases in between. CDR3 length: 14 residues. Germline-derived CDR1 and CDR2 are KGHSH and LQKENI. This CDR3 is CASSPSARAGELFF. In DNA form, the CDR3 reads TGTGCCAGCTCACCATCCGCGCGGGCCGGGGAGCTGTTTTTT.

The chain combines TRBV7-8 with TRBJ1-5; D unresolved. CDR1 is SGHVS, CDR2 FQNEAQ, per germline. This CDR3 spans 17 amino acids. V was clipped by 3 bases and J by 1 base, with 16 bases between them. CDR3 DNA sequence: TGTGCCAGCAGCTTTGGAGGCACAGCAGTAAGCAATCAGCCCCAGCATTTT. Translated, it gives CASSFGGTAVSNQPQHF.

The chain combines TRBV5-1 with TRBJ2-7; the D gene is possibly TRBD2 (5 bases). CDR1 is SGHRS, CDR2 YFSETQ, per germline. V shed 4 bases and J shed 0 bases, with 11 bases lying between them. This CDR3 comprises 14 residues. The DNA for the CDR3 is TGCGCCAGCAGCCCGGAGGCTGGCTCCTACGAGCAGTACTTC. Encoded protein: CASSPEAGSYEQYF.

The chain joins TRBV10-1 to TRBJ2-2; D remains unclear. The germline gives CDR1 WNHNN, CDR2 SYGVQD (reference sequence). The CDR3 loop spans 15 amino acids. Trimming stripped 3 bases from V and 0 bases from J, with 8 bases between. CDR3 nucleotide sequence: TGCGCCAGCAGTGATCGGAGAACGAACACCGGGGAGCTGTTTTTT. It encodes CASSDRRTNTGELFF.

This chain joins TRBV7-9 and TRBJ1-2; TRBD1 matches at 7 bases. This CDR3 has 14 amino acids. Germline V gene lookup returns CDR1 SEHNR and CDR2 FQNEAQ (reference sequence). The ends lost 5 bases at V and 6 bases at J; junction bases unmatched: 9. In DNA, the CDR3 is TGTGCCAGCAGCCCCCTAGGGGGCAGGGATGGCTACACCTTC. Its translation is CASSPLGGRDGYTF.

The CDR3 protein is CASSLGGLRGRGGYTF. The CDR3 DNA reads as TGTGCCAGCAGCTTGGGCGGACTTAGGGGGCGTGGTGGCTACACCTTC. This chain joins TRBV5-6 and TRBJ1-2, with TRBD1 matching 7 bases. The CDR3 spans 16 residues. Germline CDR1 and CDR2: SGHDT and YYEEEE. V dropped 0 bases and J dropped 7; count of bases not matched to a gene: 12.

This clone was counted between two and nine times. The chain carries TRBV30 and TRBJ2-1; D may be TRBD1 (7 bases). The germline V and J ends were trimmed by 5 bases and 5 bases, with 16 bases remaining between them. CDR1 is GTSNPN and CDR2 is SVGIG in the germline V gene (reference sequence). CDR3 length: 14 residues. The CDR3 sequence: CAWYAGGRNNEQFF. The DNA for the CDR3 is TGTGCCTGGTACGCAGGGGGGAGAAACAATGAGCAGTTCTTC.

This chain uses TRBV3-1 (or the pseudogene TRBV3-2) with TRBJ2-7; weak D call: TRBD1 (5 bases). Germline V lookup: CDR1 LGHDT, CDR2 YNNKEL (reference sequence). The CDR3 has 13 amino acids. Trimming left V 1 base short and J 7 bases short, with 11 bases between. The CDR3 nucleotides read TGTGCCAGCAGCCAAGTTTTAGGGGTTGAGCAGTACGTC. Its translation: CASSQVLGVEQYV.

The V call is TRBV6-5, the J call TRBJ2-6; TRBD2 aligns across 9 bases. The CDR3 extends over 16 amino acids. Per germline, CDR1 MNHEY and CDR2 SVGAGI. V lost 1 base, J lost 7 bases, and 5 bases stayed unmatched. The CDR3 sequence: CASSYLSGGLANVLTF. As DNA, the CDR3 is TGTGCCAGCAGTTACTTGAGCGGGGGGTTAGCCAACGTCCTGACTTTC.

The V and J genes are TRBV20-1 and TRBJ2-5; D perhaps matches TRBD2 (6 bases). Looked up from germline, CDR1 is DFQATT and CDR2 is SNEGSKA (reference sequence). There are 13 residues in the CDR3. V was clipped by 6 bases and J by 5 bases, with 16 bases between them. The CDR3 nucleotides are TGCAGTGCAAGTCAAGGGGCGGGGGAGACCCAGTACTTC. Residues: CSASQGAGETQYF.

The chain uses TRBV14 and TRBJ2-7; D is possibly TRBD2 (6 bases). Per the germline V gene, CDR1 is SGHDN and CDR2 is FVKESK. CDR3 length: 16 amino acids. The V end lost 4 bases, the J end lost 0 bases, and 16 bases lay between the germline ends. CDR3 in amino acids: CASSLNIGTYSYEQYF. CDR3 DNA sequence: TGTGCCAGCAGCCTAAACATCGGGACTTACTCCTACGAGCAGTACTTC.

This chain uses TRBV10-3 with TRBJ2-7; D is perhaps TRBD1 (5 bases). The germline gives CDR1 ENHRY, CDR2 SYGVKD. V lost 4 bases, J lost 6 bases, and 7 bases lay in between. The CDR3 has 11 amino acids. CDR3 protein: CAISGQFEQYV. The CDR3 DNA follows: TGTGCCATCAGTGGACAGTTCGAGCAGTACGTC.

The rearrangement links TRBV18 to TRBJ2-7; 8 bases line up with TRBD1. The length of the CDR3 is 14 residues. Trimming at V came to 4 bases and at J to 6 bases, leaving 8 bases not matched to a gene. The V gene's germline CDR1 is KGHSH and CDR2 LQKENI. This chain's CDR3 is CASSLSGTGVEQYF. CDR3 sequence (DNA): TGTGCCAGCTCACTCTCCGGGACAGGCGTCGAGCAGTACTTC.

The V and J genes are TRBV3-1 (or the pseudogene TRBV3-2) and TRBJ2-7; possibly TRBD1 for D (5 bases). Trimming took 4 bases from V and 5 from J, leaving 9 bases between them. The CDR3 runs 12 residues. Per the germline V gene, CDR1 is LGHDT and CDR2 is YNNKEL (reference sequence). This chain's CDR3 is CASSRLGDEQYF. The CDR3 region has the DNA TGTGCCAGCAGCCGTCTAGGGGACGAGCAGTACTTC.

The J gene is TRBJ2-5, the V gene TRBV19, with TRBD1 matching over 8 bases. V shed 5 bases, J shed 3 bases, and the junction held 5 bases outside the gene matches. The CDR3 sequence is 14 residues long. Per the germline V gene, CDR1 is LNHDA and CDR2 is SQIVND (reference sequence). This CDR3 reads CASSWTGTEETQYF. The CDR3 nucleotides read TGTGCCAGTAGTTGGACAGGGACCGAAGAGACCCAGTACTTC.

The V call is TRBV4-1, the J call TRBJ1-1; 7 bases align to TRBD1. V was clipped by 0 bases and J by 1 base; unmatched bases: 8. CDR3 length equals 17 residues. Germline V gene sequence: CDR1 MGHRA, CDR2 YSYEKL. The CDR3 bases are TGCGCCAGCAGCCAAGAAAATAGGGGGCTTGAGAACACTGAAGCTTTCTTT. Translation gives CASSQENRGLENTEAFF.

The CDR3 nucleotides read TGTGCCAGCAGCCCGAGCTCAGGGAAGAATTCACCCCTCCACTTT. It yields the protein CASSPSSGKNSPLHF. V is TRBV5-6 and J is TRBJ1-6; a weak D match, TRBD1 (5 bases). Trimming pared 4 bases from V and 7 bases from J, leaving 15 bases between. This CDR3 has 15 amino acids. Per the germline V gene, CDR1 is SGHDT and CDR2 is YYEEEE. The variable domain in full, completed from reference TRBV5-6 and TRBJ1-6, reads DAGVTQSPTHLIKTRGQQVTLRCSPKSGHDTVSWYQQALGQGPQFIFQYYEEEERQRGNFPDRFSGHQFPNYSSELNVNALLLGDSALYLCASSPSSGKNSPLHFGNGTRLTVT.

The V and J genes are TRBV7-6 and TRBJ2-5, with TRBD2 as a possible D gene (6 bases). The CDR3 has 16 amino acids. Per germline, CDR1 SGHVS and CDR2 FNYEAQ. The V gene lost 0 bases and the J gene lost 4 bases, with 15 bases spanning the gap. CDR3 nucleotides: TGTGCCAGCAGCTTAGCGGCTAGCGCCGGGGGAGAGACCCAGTACTTC. It codes for CASSLAASAGGETQYF. The full variable domain, with the rest looked up from reference TRBV7-6 and TRBJ2-5, is GAGVSQSPRYKVTKRGQDVALRCDPISGHVSLYWYRQALGQGPEFLTYFNYEAQQDKSGLPNDRFSAERPEGSISTLTIQRTEQRDSAMYRCASSLAASAGGETQYFGPGTRLLVL.

The V and J genes are TRBV30 and TRBJ2-1; TRBD2 matches 7 bases. CDR3 size: 14 residues. The germline V gene has CDR1 GTSNPN and CDR2 SVGIG (reference sequence). J was trimmed by 2 bases and V by 1 base; bases with no gene match: 2. The CDR3 bases are TGTGCCTGGAGTGGGGGGGGAGCCTACAATGAGCAGTTCTTC. Translated: CAWSGGGAYNEQFF.

The chain combines TRBV10-3 with TRBJ1-1; D perhaps matches TRBD1 (6 bases). V shed 4 bases and J shed 13 bases, with 25 bases lying between them. Germline lookup yields CDR1 ENHRY and CDR2 SYGVKD. The length of the CDR3 is 15 residues. The CDR3 here is CAISVNPGASRGDFF. As DNA, the CDR3 is TGTGCCATCAGTGTCAACCCAGGGGCCTCCCGGGGAGATTTCTTT.

The rearrangement joins TRBV3-1 (or the pseudogene TRBV3-2) to TRBJ2-2, with 9 bases fitting TRBD1. Germline CDR1 is LGHDT and CDR2 is YNNKEL (reference sequence). CDR3 length: 16 residues. V lost 4 bases to trimming and J lost 3 bases; unmatched junction nucleotides: 6. The CDR3 DNA reads TGTGCCAGCAGCCCCGGACAGGGGAGGTACACCGGGGAGCTGTTTTTT. Amino acid sequence: CASSPGQGRYTGELFF.

This clone was observed a few times. The V call is TRBV19, the J call TRBJ1-5, with D possibly TRBD1 on 6 matching bases. V was cut by 3 bases and J by 6 bases, with 12 bases left in between. The germline gives CDR1 LNHDA, CDR2 SQIVND (reference sequence). This CDR3 has 14 amino acids. The CDR3 region has the DNA TGTGCCAGTAGTATCGGGGGGGCCGGTCAGCCCCAGCATTTT. This gives the protein CASSIGGAGQPQHF.

This clone appeared a few times. V gene TRBV18 combines with J gene TRBJ2-7; no reliable D call. The germline CDR1 and CDR2 sequences are KGHSH and LQKENI. V lost 0 bases to trimming and J lost 5 bases, with 8 bases between them. The CDR3 runs to 13 residues. This chain's CDR3 is CASSPPTENEQYF. The CDR3 DNA sequence: TGTGCCAGCTCACCACCTACGGAGAACGAGCAGTACTTC.

This chain links TRBV5-1 with TRBJ2-1, with 8 bases lining up with TRBD1. The V segment lost 3 bases and the J segment 2 bases; nucleotides outside the gene matches: 10. Germline V gene sequence: CDR1 SGHRS, CDR2 YFSETQ. CDR3 length equals 17 residues. In DNA, the CDR3 is TGCGCCAGCAGCTCCGGACAGGGCGGGTTTCCCTACAATGAGCAGTTCTTC. Translation gives CASSSGQGGFPYNEQFF.

The chain couples TRBV5-6 to TRBJ1-4; D possibly corresponds to TRBD1 (5 bases). The CDR3 consists of 13 residues. V lost 7 bases and J 4 bases, leaving 11 bases between the germline ends. Germline CDR1 reads SGHDT; CDR2 reads YYEEEE. In DNA form, the CDR3 reads TGTGCCAGCGGGAGGGGCCTTAATGAAAAACTGTTTTTT. It is translated as CASGRGLNEKLFF.

In this sample, this clone turned up once. The chain recombines TRBV5-1 with TRBJ1-6, with D maybe TRBD1 (5 bases). Deletions cut 5 bases from V and 7 bases from J, with 19 bases between. The CDR3 contains 16 residues. Germline V gives CDR1 SGHRS, CDR2 YFSETQ. CDR3 loop: CASSPNAGLRNSPLHF. The CDR3 DNA reads TGCGCCAGCAGTCCTAACGCAGGGTTGAGGAATTCACCCCTCCACTTT.

The V and J genes are TRBV7-3 and TRBJ2-2; D is unclear. The length of the CDR3 is 12 residues. Germline V CDR1 and CDR2: SGHTA, FQGTGA. The V and J ends lost 5 bases and 7 bases respectively, with 8 bases between them. The CDR3 sequence is CASSVGGGELFF. DNA for the CDR3: TGTGCCAGCAGCGTAGGCGGCGGGGAGCTGTTTTTT. Full variable domain (missing parts from reference TRBV7-3 and TRBJ2-2): GAGVSQTPSNKVTEKGKYVELRCDPISGHTALYWYRQSLGQGPEFLIYFQGTGAADDSGLPNDRFFAVRPEGSVSTLKIQRTERGDSAVYLCASSVGGGELFFGEGSRLTVL.

The chain couples TRBV30 to TRBJ2-7; 9 bases agree with TRBD2. The J segment lost 1 base and the V segment lost 4 bases, leaving 5 bases of the junction unmatched. The CDR3 sequence is 14 residues long. Per the germline V gene, CDR1 is GTSNPN and CDR2 is SVGIG (reference sequence). CDR3: CAWTRLAGSYEQYF. Here the CDR3 DNA reads TGTGCCTGGACTCGGCTAGCGGGATCCTACGAGCAGTACTTC.

This chain connects TRBV9 to TRBJ2-1, with 11 bases identical to TRBD2. Per germline, CDR1 SGDLS and CDR2 YYNGEE. J was trimmed by 2 bases and V by 1 base; bases with no gene match: 5. The CDR3 has 17 amino acids. CDR3 nucleotide sequence: TGTGCCAGCAGCGTAAGGTCGACTAGCGGGGCCTACAATGAGCAGTTCTTC. Amino acids: CASSVRSTSGAYNEQFF.